These T cell receptor beta chains were read from a single sample in a study of T cell repertoires in cytomegalovirus infection. TCRdb re-analysed the reads in MiXCR, keeping a single row per CDR3 protein. The sample consists of some 70,000 distinct CDR3 sequences, about 22% of them appearing once. Their cognate antigens are unknown. Material: PBMCs, sequenced either directly or after in vitro stimulation (not recorded which). The receptors derive from a human donor in good health (CMV status not recorded). Some clones in this sample may be carry-over from other donors' samples. CDR3s include the opening cysteine and the closing phenylalanine or tryptophan. D genes are given only for firm matches. Clone size is stated in some rows and not others, as once, few, many or a class when expanded.

j_call d_call clone_size cdr3_length v_call cdr3_nt cdr3_aa
TRBJ2-3 TRBD2 NA 14 TRBV12-3/TRBV12-4 TGTGCCACCGCACTAGCGGGGAGCACAGATACGCAGTATTTT CATALAGSTDTQYF
TRBJ2-1 TRBD2 few 16 TRBV19 TGTGCCAGTAGTATCCCCGGCGGGAGCTCCTACAATGAGCAGTTCTTC CASSIPGGSSYNEQFF
TRBJ2-1 NA few 16 TRBV4-1 TGCGCCAGCAGTCCTACCGGGACTTCCCGTTACAATGAGCAGTTCTTC CASSPTGTSRYNEQFF
TRBJ2-3 TRBD2 many 16 TRBV19 TGTGCCAGTATGGGACTAGCGGGACAACACACAGATACGCAGTATTTT CASMGLAGQHTDTQYF
TRBJ2-1 TRBD2 NA 15 TRBV6-4 TGTGCCAGCAGTGAGAGTAGCGGGTCCTACAATGAGCAGTTCTTC CASSESSGSYNEQFF
TRBJ1-2 NA few 13 TRBV5-4 TGTGCCAGCAGCTTCGACCCTAACTATGGCTACACCTTC CASSFDPNYGYTF
TRBJ1-2 TRBD1 NA 15 TRBV12-3/TRBV12-4 TGTGCCAGCTGTTTAGGGGCAGGGGGCTTCTATGGCTACACCTTC CASCLGAGGFYGYTF
TRBJ2-2 TRBD2 few 15 TRBV2 TGTGCCAGCAGTCCGGGACTAGCTCTCACCGGGGAGCTGTTTTTT CASSPGLALTGELFF
TRBJ1-2 NA NA 17 TRBV4-3 TGCGCCAGCAGCCCTGTGGGGGGAGGGGTCAATGGCTATGGCTACACCTTC CASSPVGGGVNGYGYTF
TRBJ1-2 NA few 13 TRBV28 TGTGCCAGCAGGGTGAAATCCAGGGAAGCCTACACCTTC CASRVKSREAYTF
TRBJ2-7 NA NA 14 TRBV27 TGTGCCAGCAGTTTAGCGCGGTTCCTGGACGAGCAGTACTTC CASSLARFLDEQYF
TRBJ1-5 NA NA 15 TRBV4-1 TGCGCCAGCAGCCAAGCAGCGGGGGGCAATCAGCCCCAGCATTTT CASSQAAGGNQPQHF
TRBJ1-5 NA NA 15 TRBV6-5 TGTGCCAGCAGTTACGCTCAGGGACTAGGTCAGCCCCAGCATTTT CASSYAQGLGQPQHF
TRBJ1-2 NA NA 13 TRBV28 TGTGCCAGCAGTTCCCCCGGAGGGCAGGGGCGCACCTTC CASSSPGGQGRTF
TRBJ1-2 NA NA 19 TRBV28 TGTGCCAGCAGTTTAATCAGGGACCGTTTTGGGTCAGCTAACTATGGCTACACCTTC CASSLIRDRFGSANYGYTF
TRBJ1-2 NA NA 12 TRBV4-1 TGCGCCAGCGCAAGGGTAGGCTATGGCTACACCTTC CASARVGYGYTF